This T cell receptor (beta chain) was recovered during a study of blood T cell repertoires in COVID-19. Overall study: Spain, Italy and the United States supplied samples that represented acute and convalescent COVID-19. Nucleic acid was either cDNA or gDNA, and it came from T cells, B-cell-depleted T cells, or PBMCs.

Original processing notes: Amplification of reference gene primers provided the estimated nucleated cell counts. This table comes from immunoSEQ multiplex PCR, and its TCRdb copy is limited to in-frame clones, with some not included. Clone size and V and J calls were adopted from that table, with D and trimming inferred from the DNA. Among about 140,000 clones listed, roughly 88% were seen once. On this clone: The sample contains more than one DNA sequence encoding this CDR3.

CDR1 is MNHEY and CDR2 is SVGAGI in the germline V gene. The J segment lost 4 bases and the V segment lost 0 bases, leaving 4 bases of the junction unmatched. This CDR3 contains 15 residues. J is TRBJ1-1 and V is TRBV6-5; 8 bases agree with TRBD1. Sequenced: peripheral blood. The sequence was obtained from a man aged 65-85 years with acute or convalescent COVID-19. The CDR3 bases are TGTGCCAGCAGTTACTCGAGAGACAGGGGCACTGAAGCTTTCTTT. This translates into CASSYSRDRGTEAFF.